This is a list of T cell receptor beta chains from one sample in a study of cytotoxic CD8 clonotypes in ibrutinib-treated CLL. TCRdb's table, derived via immunoSEQ multiplex PCR, lists solely in-frame clones and lacks some. The sample lists approximately 57,000 clones; 56% were seen once. The input for sequencing was PBMCs, taken after 24 months of ibrutinib treatment. The source of these receptors is a human donor with chronic lymphocytic leukemia. Both conserved end residues are part of each CDR3. A D gene is named only where the DNA matches it firmly. Expanded clones are given a class, and other clones once, few, many or no size at all.

V gene	clone size	J gene	D gene	CDR3 protein	CDR3 DNA
TRBV5-1	-	TRBJ1-2	TRBD1	CASSLEGQNGGYTF	TGCGCCAGCAGCTTGGAGGGACAGAATGGTGGCTACACCTTC
TRBV16	-	TRBJ2-1	TRBD2	CASSQFHEASGPNYNEQFF	TGTGCCAGCAGCCAATTCCACGAGGCTAGCGGGCCTAACTACAATGAGCAGTTCTTC
TRBV6-4	-	TRBJ1-2	-	CASSNLPGSGGYTF	TGTGCCAGCAGCAACCTACCGGGGTCCGGGGGCTACACCTTC
TRBV11-2	-	TRBJ2-2	-	CASSLVGAGRGGELFF	TGTGCCAGCAGCTTAGTCGGGGCAGGGCGAGGCGGGGAGCTGTTTTTT
TRBV19	few	TRBJ2-5	TRBD1	CASGTGVWETQYF	TGTGCCAGCGGGACAGGGGTTTGGGAGACCCAGTACTTC
TRBV27	-	TRBJ1-2	-	CASSFGTDTYGYTF	TGTGCCAGCAGTTTCGGGACTGACACCTATGGCTACACCTTC
TRBV29-1	-	TRBJ2-2	-	CSVEGGFAGELFF	TGCAGCGTTGAAGGAGGTTTCGCCGGGGAGCTGTTTTTT
TRBV4-2	-	TRBJ2-7	TRBD2	CASSQDISLNGVMSGNGDEQYF	TGTGCCAGCAGCCAAGACATATCGTTAAACGGGGTAATGAGCGGGAACGGGGACGAGCAGTACTTC
TRBV19	-	TRBJ1-5	-	CASSKQWGQPQHF	TGTGCCAGTAGTAAGCAGTGGGGTCAGCCCCAGCATTTT
TRBV5-1	-	TRBJ2-3	TRBD2	CASSLVSGRFTDTQYF	TGCGCCAGCAGCTTGGTAAGCGGGAGGTTCACAGATACGCAGTATTTT
TRBV19	once	TRBJ1-1	TRBD1	CATSDRMGAFF	TGTGCCACCTCGGACAGGATGGGAGCTTTCTTT
TRBV6-5	-	TRBJ2-7	-	CASSSGAGDEQYF	TGTGCCAGCAGTTCCGGGGCCGGCGACGAGCAGTACTTC
TRBV28	-	TRBJ1-3	TRBD1	CASIGQANTIYF	TGTGCCAGCATCGGACAGGCAAACACCATATATTTT
TRBV16	-	TRBJ1-1	TRBD1	CASSQYLGQVEAFF	TGTGCCAGCAGCCAATACTTGGGACAGGTTGAAGCTTTCTTT
TRBV28	few	TRBJ1-2	TRBD1	CASSSIAMTGLYGYTF	TGTGCCAGCAGTTCCATCGCTATGACAGGGCTCTATGGCTACACCTTC
TRBV4-1	-	TRBJ1-2	TRBD1	CASSQDRQGLIGYTF	TGCGCCAGCAGCCAAGATAGACAGGGACTAATCGGCTACACCTTC
TRBV5-4	-	TRBJ2-3	TRBD1	CASSFPGQGGDTQYF	TGTGCCAGCAGCTTCCCAGGACAGGGGGGTGATACGCAGTATTTT
TRBV10-3	-	TRBJ2-7	TRBD1	CAISGDRGREQYF	TGTGCCATCAGTGGGGACAGGGGGCGCGAGCAGTACTTC
TRBV29-1	many	TRBJ2-7	-	CSVEQGPYEQYF	TGCAGCGTTGAGCAGGGCCCCTACGAGCAGTACTTC
TRBV28	-	TRBJ2-3	-	CASSLSPSRADTQYF	TGTGCCAGCAGTTTATCCCCCTCCAGGGCCGATACGCAGTATTTT
TRBV5-1	-	TRBJ2-4	-	CASSLDGVAKNIQYF	TGCGCCAGCAGCTTAGACGGGGTAGCCAAAAACATTCAGTACTTC
TRBV5-6	-	TRBJ2-2	TRBD1	CASSLGGQGSGELFF	TGTGCCAGCAGCTTGGGCGGACAGGGGTCCGGGGAGCTGTTTTTT